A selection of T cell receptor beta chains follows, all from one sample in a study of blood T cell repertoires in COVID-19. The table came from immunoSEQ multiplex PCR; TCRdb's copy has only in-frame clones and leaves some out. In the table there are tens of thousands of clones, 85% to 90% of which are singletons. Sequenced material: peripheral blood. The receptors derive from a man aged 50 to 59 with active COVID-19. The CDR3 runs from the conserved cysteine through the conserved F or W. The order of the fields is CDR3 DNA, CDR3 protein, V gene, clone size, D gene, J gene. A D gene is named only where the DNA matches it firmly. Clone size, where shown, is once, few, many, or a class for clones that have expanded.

TGTGCCAGCACCCCAACTAGGCCAGGCGAGACCCAGTACTTC CASTPTRPGETQYF TRBV7-9 once . TRBJ2-5
TGTGCCAGCAGCTTAGATATAGGGGGGGGCGTCAACGAGCAGTACTTC CASSLDIGGGVNEQYF TRBV7-8 . . TRBJ2-7
TGTGCCAGCAGTTCGACTAAAACGGGTAATGAGCAGTTCTTC CASSSTKTGNEQFF TRBV6-5 . . TRBJ2-1
TGTGCCAGCAGCACCACAGGGGTGGGGGAGACCCAGTACTTC CASSTTGVGETQYF TRBV9 . TRBD1 TRBJ2-5
TGCAGCGCAAGCGTTGGAAACACCATATATTTT CSASVGNTIYF TRBV29-1 once . TRBJ1-3
TGTGCCAGCAGCTTCGTGACTAGCGGGTACGAGCAGTACTTC CASSFVTSGYEQYF TRBV11-2 . TRBD2 TRBJ2-7
TGCGCCAGCAGAAAGGTCGGGACAGGGTTGAGAGGGGCCAACGTCCTGACTTTC CASRKVGTGLRGANVLTF TRBV5-1 . TRBD1 TRBJ2-6
TGCGCCAGCAGCAATGTGATACCACTAAACAATGAGCAGTTCTTC CASSNVIPLNNEQFF TRBV4-1 . . TRBJ2-1
TGTGCCAGCAGTTTTCCTCGGACAACGGCTAACTATGGCTACACCTTC CASSFPRTTANYGYTF TRBV28 . . TRBJ1-2
TGTGCCAGCAGCTATGAAAGAGCGGGGCAGTTCTTC CASSYERAGQFF TRBV7-8 . . TRBJ2-1
TGTGCCAGCACTCAGGGGGCAATAGGTGAGCAGTTCTTC CASTQGAIGEQFF TRBV28 . TRBD1 TRBJ2-1
TGTGCCAGCAGTTACTCGGGGCGAACTGAAGCTTTCTTT CASSYSGRTEAFF TRBV6-2/TRBV6-3 . . TRBJ1-1
TGTGCCTGGCAGGGGCGGGACATTCAGTACTTC CAWQGRDIQYF TRBV30 . . TRBJ2-4
TGTGCCAGCAGCTTAGGTTATTCCGGGACCGGGGAGCTGTTTTTT CASSLGYSGTGELFF TRBV13 . . TRBJ2-2
TGCGCCAGCAGCCAAGATAATCCGGGTCCCTACGAGCAGTACTTC CASSQDNPGPYEQYF TRBV4-3 . . TRBJ2-7
TGCGCCAGCAGCGCGTCGACAGGGATTGGGGCCAACGTCCTGACTTTC CASSASTGIGANVLTF TRBV5-1 . TRBD1 TRBJ2-6
TGTGCCAGCAGTGCCGCTGAGCTGCGGATGGGTATAGCCAAAAACATTCAGTACTTC CASSAAELRMGIAKNIQYF TRBV6-1 . . TRBJ2-4
TGCGCCAGCAGCTGGACTAGCGGGGGCTCCTACGAGCAGTACTTC CASSWTSGGSYEQYF TRBV10-1 . TRBD2 TRBJ2-7
TGCGCCAGCAGCGCGACTAGATTCTACGAGCAGTACTTC CASSATRFYEQYF TRBV5-1 few . TRBJ2-7